The count of the clone carrying this T cell receptor beta chain is one. Sequencing used immunoSEQ multiplex PCR; TCRdb keeps in-frame clones, though not all of them. Of 180,000 or so clones in the sample, 70% to 90% were seen once. The source of the sample is a study of blood T cell repertoires in COVID-19. V was clipped by 6 bases and J by 0 bases, with 9 bases between them. The CDR3 has 13 residues. CDR1 and CDR2 from the germline V gene are ENHRY and SYGVKD. The sample consisted of peripheral blood. The chain links TRBV10-3 to TRBJ2-7; D possibly corresponds to TRBD1 (5 bases). This clonotype was sampled from a man aged 60-69 years with acute or convalescent COVID-19. This CDR3 is CAISPGPSYEQYF. The CDR3 DNA is TGTGCCATCAGCCCAGGGCCCTCCTACGAGCAGTACTTC.